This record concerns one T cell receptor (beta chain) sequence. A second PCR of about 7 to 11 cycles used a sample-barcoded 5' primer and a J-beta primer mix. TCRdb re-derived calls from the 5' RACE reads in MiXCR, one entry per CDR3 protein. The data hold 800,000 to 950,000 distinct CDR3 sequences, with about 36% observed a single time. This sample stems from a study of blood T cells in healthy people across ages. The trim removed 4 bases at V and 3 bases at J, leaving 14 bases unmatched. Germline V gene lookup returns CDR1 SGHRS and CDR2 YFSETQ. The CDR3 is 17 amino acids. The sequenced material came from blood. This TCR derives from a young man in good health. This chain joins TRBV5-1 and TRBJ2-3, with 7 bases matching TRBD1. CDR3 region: CASSGYGQASWTDTQYF. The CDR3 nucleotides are TGCGCCAGCAGCGGATATGGACAGGCCTCGTGGACAGATACGCAGTATTTT.